The entry below describes one T cell receptor beta chain. These data come from a study of cytomegalovirus exposure and HLA in healthy donors. PCR primers comprised 60 Vbeta and 13 Jbeta primers. Generated by immunoSEQ multiplex PCR, the TCRdb table keeps only in-frame clones and is missing some. The sample has roughly 120,000 clones. The germline V gene encodes CDR1 MNHEY and CDR2 SVGAGI. The CDR3 is 15 residues long. Trimming cost V 0 bases and J 6 bases; bases outside gene matches: 8. This chain connects TRBV6-5 to TRBJ2-7; 7 nucleotides match TRBD2. The source material was PBMCs. This receptor was identified in a man aged 35 to 55 in good health and CMV-seropositive. The CDR3 nucleotides read TGTGCCAGCAGTTACTCGACAGCGGGAAACGGCGAGCAGTACTTC. Translation gives CASSYSTAGNGEQYF.